A single TCR beta chain is shown here with its context. The target antigen is unknown. Amplification used 60 Vbeta primers and 13 Jbeta primers. The repertoire was sequenced with immunoSEQ multiplex PCR; TCRdb's copy has only in-frame clones and lacks some. The sample holds some 170,000 clones, about 80% seen once. Germline lookup yields CDR1 LGHNA and CDR2 YSLEER. This CDR3 has 14 residues. The trim removed 1 base at V and 6 bases at J, leaving 2 bases unmatched. This specimen comes from a study of cytomegalovirus exposure and HLA in healthy donors. Study results and caveats: In a later analysis, a genetic analysis reported fewer productive-TCR N-insertions in an Asian-associated ancestry cluster than the cohort average.

Healthy people donating bone marrow made up the donors. The sample was PBMCs. V is TRBV4-3 and J is TRBJ2-2, with 7 bases that match TRBD1. This sequence was found in a woman aged 45 to 65 in good health and CMV-seronegative. For the CDR3, the DNA is TGCGCCAGCAGCCAAGGACAGGGTCCCGGGGAGCTGTTTTTT. Translating it yields CASSQGQGPGELFF.